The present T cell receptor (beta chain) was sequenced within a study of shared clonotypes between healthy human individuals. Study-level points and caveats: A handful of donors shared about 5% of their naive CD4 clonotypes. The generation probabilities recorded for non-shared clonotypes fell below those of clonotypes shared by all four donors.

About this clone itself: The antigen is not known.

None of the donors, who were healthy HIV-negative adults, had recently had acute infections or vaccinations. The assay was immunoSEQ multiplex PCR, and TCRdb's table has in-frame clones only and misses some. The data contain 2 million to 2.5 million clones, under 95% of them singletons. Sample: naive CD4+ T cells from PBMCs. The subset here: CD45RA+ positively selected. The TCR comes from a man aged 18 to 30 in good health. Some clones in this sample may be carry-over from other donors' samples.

In DNA form, the CDR3 reads TGTGCCAGCAGTTTATCCCTGACAGGGAGGTCCACTGAAGCTTTCTTT. This translates into CASSLSLTGRSTEAFF. V gene TRBV28 combines with J gene TRBJ1-1; 7 bases agree with TRBD1. Germline assignment: CDR1 MDHEN and CDR2 SYDVKM. V lost 1 base and J lost 4; bases outside the gene matches: 9. This CDR3 contains 16 residues.